The 27 T cell receptor beta chains reported below all come from one sample, sequenced in a study of T cells in Graves' hyperthyroidism and ophthalmopathy (dated by TCRdb to about 2019). Libraries came from multiplex PCR. Data came from an Illumina HiSeq 2000. The TCR beta CDR3 regions were amplified from the RNA transcripts. The TCR CDR3 was subjected to a first round of RT-PCR using the HTBI primer set and the Qiagen OneStep RT-PCR kit. TCRdb passed the public sequencing reads through fastp at Q25 and MiXCR, retaining productive beta sequences. When rows share a CDR3 protein, they turn into one entry using the most common DNA and genes. The sample records around 440,000 distinct CDR3 sequences, 15% to 17% of which are singletons. Roughly 15% of the sample lies in the top ten. The specimen was blood. Receptor source: a woman younger than 35 with Graves' hyperthyroidism.

The rearrangement links TRBV3-1 to TRBJ2-3, with TRBD2 matching over 13 bases. Trimming at V came to 1 base and at J to 3 bases, leaving 4 bases not matched to a gene. The CDR3 length is 17 residues. Per the germline V gene, CDR1 is LGHDT and CDR2 is YNNKEL (reference sequence). CDR3 DNA: TGTGCCAGCAGCCAAGTCAGACTAGCGGGAGGAACAGATACGCAGTATTTT. Translation: CASSQVRLAGGTDTQYF.

This clonotype was detected only a few times. The V gene is TRBV5-1, the J gene TRBJ2-2, with D uncertain. The CDR3 is made up of 12 amino acids. Trimming took off 2 bases at V and 5 bases at J, with 4 bases between the two ends. Per germline, CDR1 SGHRS and CDR2 YFSETQ. The DNA for the CDR3 is TGCGCCAGCAGCTTCCGAACCGGGGAGCTGTTTTTT. Its protein product is CASSFRTGELFF.

This clonotype came up many times. The chain joins TRBV2 to TRBJ2-2, with 11 nucleotides matching TRBD2. The CDR3 sequence is 17 residues long. V trimming: 6 bases; J trimming: 0 bases; junction bases outside the gene matches: 6. Germline assignment: CDR1 SNHLY and CDR2 FYNNEI. CDR3 in DNA: TGTGCCAGCAGCCCGACTAGCGGGACCCCGAACACCGGGGAGCTGTTTTTT. Protein sequence: CASSPTSGTPNTGELFF.

This clonotype was found a few times. The V gene is TRBV6-2 or TRBV6-3, the J gene TRBJ1-3; TRBD1 matches at 7 bases. This CDR3 is built from 15 residues. The trim removed 6 bases at V and 8 bases at J, leaving 13 bases unmatched. The germline gives CDR1 MNHEY, CDR2 SVGEGT. The DNA for the CDR3 is TGTGCCAGCAGACCTACGGGACAGAGGACGGACACCATATATTTT. Amino acids: CASRPTGQRTDTIYF.

This clonotype has a count of ten or more. The chain couples TRBV20-1 to TRBJ2-2, with 7 bases identical to TRBD1. This CDR3 comprises 16 residues. CDR1 is DFQATT, CDR2 SNEGSKA, per germline (reference sequence). The V and J ends lost 3 bases and 9 bases, in that order; junction bases with no gene match: 16. CDR3 residues: CSARAAPRQGKRELFF. The CDR3 DNA reads as TGCAGTGCTAGGGCCGCGCCGCGACAGGGAAAAAGGGAGCTGTTTTTT.

The chain employs TRBV7-6 and TRBJ2-1, with 9 nucleotides matching TRBD2. Per the germline V gene, CDR1 is SGHVS and CDR2 is FNYEAQ. J gave up 10 bases and V 2 bases, and 6 bases lay outside the gene matches. CDR3 length equals 14 residues. This chain's CDR3 is CASSLLAGVQEQFF. The DNA of the CDR3 is TGTGCCAGCAGCTTATTAGCGGGAGTACAGGAGCAGTTCTTC.

On this clonotype: This may arise from a read error, as a much more abundant clone is one base away. The V call is TRBV5-5, the J call TRBJ2-7, with TRBD2 matching over 9 bases. This CDR3 comprises 15 residues. After removal of 6 bases from V and 0 bases from J, the junction contained 7 bases not matched to a gene. Per germline, CDR1 SGHKS and CDR2 YYEKEE (reference sequence). The CDR3 bases are TGTGCCAGCATATCTACTAGCGGGTACTCCTACGAGCAGTACTTC. Amino acids: CASISTSGYSYEQYF. Complete variable domain (other parts from reference TRBV5-5 and TRBJ2-7): DAGVTQSPTHLIKTRGQQVTLRCSPISGHKSVSWYQQVLGQGPQFIFQYYEKEERGRGNFPDRFSARQFPNYSSELNVNALLLGDSALYLCASISTSGYSYEQYFGPGTRLTVT.

This clonotype was found many times. V usage is TRBV27 and J usage is TRBJ1-1; 9 bases agree with TRBD1. This CDR3 contains 14 residues. Looked up from germline, CDR1 is MNHEY and CDR2 is SMNVEV (reference sequence). Germline trimming cut 10 bases from V and 5 bases from J; bases unmatched to any gene: 11. In DNA form, the CDR3 reads TGTGCCACCTCAACGGACAGGGGATTTACTGAAGCTTTCTTT. It is translated as CATSTDRGFTEAFF.

This clonotype came up many times. The rearrangement joins TRBV15 to TRBJ2-7, with D possibly called TRBD1 or TRBD2 (7 bases each). Germline loops: CDR1 LNHNV, CDR2 YYDKDF (reference sequence). V shed 6 bases and J shed 7 bases, with 16 bases lying between them. This CDR3 has 13 amino acids. The CDR3 is CATRRQGGGEQYF. The CDR3 DNA is TGTGCCACCAGGCGACAGGGAGGGGGAGAGCAGTACTTC.

The sample holds a few counts of this clonotype. CDR3 in DNA: TGCAGCGTTGAAAAGGGGGAGTTTCGATTCGGTGAGCAGTTCTTC. It specifies CSVEKGEFRFGEQFF. The rearrangement uses TRBV29-1 and TRBJ2-1; maybe TRBD1 (6 bases). Trimming cost V 2 bases and J 9 bases, with 20 bases left between them. CDR3 length: 15 residues. In germline, CDR1 is SQVTM, CDR2 ANQGSEA.

This clonotype showed up just a few times. V usage is TRBV19 and J usage is TRBJ2-1; D is unresolved. Germline CDR1 is LNHDA and CDR2 is SQIVND (reference sequence). The length of the CDR3 is 14 residues. V was trimmed by 7 bases and J by 7 bases, leaving 17 bases between them. The CDR3 loop is CASKYDPVFNEQFF. CDR3 coding DNA: TGTGCCAGTAAATATGACCCCGTTTTTAATGAGCAGTTCTTC.

The rearrangement uses TRBV6-2 or TRBV6-3 and TRBJ1-3; maybe TRBD1 (6 bases). The CDR3 has 15 residues. From germline, CDR1 is MNHEY and CDR2 SVGEGT. V lost 6 bases, J lost 0 bases, and 12 bases lay in between. CDR3 in amino acids: CASRSTGFSGNTIYF. DNA of the CDR3: TGTGCCAGCAGGTCAACAGGGTTCTCTGGAAACACCATATATTTT.

The V call is TRBV20-1, the J call TRBJ1-2; no reliable D call. In germline, CDR1 is DFQATT, CDR2 SNEGSKA (reference sequence). The V gene lost 6 bases and the J gene lost 12 bases, with 17 bases spanning the gap. The CDR3 consists of 11 residues. The CDR3 sequence is CSAEFLRANTF. The CDR3 DNA is TGCAGTGCGGAATTTTTGAGAGCGAACACCTTC.

The rearrangement joins TRBV10-2 to TRBJ1-1; D unresolved. Germline CDR1 and CDR2: WSHSY and SAAADI. V lost 4 bases, J lost 8 bases, and 14 bases lay in between. CDR3 length: 13 amino acids. CDR3 sequence reads: CASSVRRASEAFF. CDR3 coding DNA: TGCGCCAGCAGTGTGAGGCGGGCGTCCGAAGCTTTCTTT.

This clonotype has a count of ten or more. CDR3 region: CASSSLGGGLYEQYF. The CDR3 nucleotides read TGTGCCAGCAGTTCCCTGGGTGGTGGCCTCTACGAGCAGTACTTC. The rearrangement uses TRBV28 and TRBJ2-7, with no clear D. Trimming stripped 4 bases from V and 3 bases from J, with 16 bases between. Germline-derived CDR1 and CDR2 are MDHEN and SYDVKM. The CDR3 extends over 15 amino acids.

The sample holds many counts of this clonotype. The chain recombines TRBV4-2 with TRBJ2-7; TRBD1 matches 7 bases. V shed 2 bases and J 5 bases; nucleotides not matched to a gene: 9. The germline gives CDR1 LGHNA, CDR2 YNFKEQ. This CDR3 is built from 15 residues. For the CDR3, the DNA is TGTGCCAGCAGCCAACGTCCACAGGGGTTGCACGAGCAGTACTTC. Translation gives CASSQRPQGLHEQYF.

This clonotype was recorded many times. The chain has TRBV12-5 and TRBJ1-5, with D unclear. V was cut by 7 bases and J by 0 bases, with 13 bases left in between. CDR3 length: 15 amino acids. Germline CDR1 and CDR2: LGHNT and FRNRAP. CDR3 amino acids: CASADGHLSNQPQHF. The CDR3 DNA reads as TGTGCTAGTGCCGACGGGCACCTTAGCAATCAGCCCCAGCATTTT.

The chain links TRBV7-3 to TRBJ1-1, with TRBD1 as a possible D gene (6 bases). The CDR3 has 19 residues. Germline loops: CDR1 SGHTA, CDR2 FQGTGA. The V gene lost 5 bases and the J gene lost 6 bases, with 31 bases spanning the gap. CDR3 DNA sequence: TGTGCCAGCAGCCCATCCCCCGGCGACCAAAGAACAGGGAATGCTGAAGCTTTCTTT. It is translated as CASSPSPGDQRTGNAEAFF.

Points on this clonotype: This may stem from a read error, because a much larger clone lies one nucleotide away. The chain employs TRBV7-9 and TRBJ2-3, with D unresolved. Germline-derived CDR1 and CDR2 are SEHNR and FQNEAQ (reference sequence). V was pared by 5 bases and J by 8 bases, with 14 bases between. This CDR3 region has 13 residues. The CDR3 coding sequence is TGTGCCAGCAGCCTCAATCAGAAAGGTACGCAGTATTTT. Translating it yields CASSLNQKGTQYF.

The table lists this clonotype with many counts. The chain carries TRBV5-1 and TRBJ2-7, with D perhaps matching TRBD1 (5 bases). The ends were cut back, 6 bases at V and 7 bases at J, with 20 bases in the middle. The germline CDR1 and CDR2 sequences are SGHRS and YFSETQ. This CDR3 contains 14 residues. The CDR3 nucleotides are TGCGCCAGCACCGCTTTGGGGCAATCCGAAGAGCAGTACTTC. Its protein product is CASTALGQSEEQYF.

The rearrangement uses TRBV28 and TRBJ1-5; TRBD1 matches 7 bases. J gave up 4 bases and V 4 bases, and 1 base lay outside the gene matches. Looked up from germline, CDR1 is MDHEN and CDR2 is SYDVKM. The CDR3 sequence is 13 residues long. CDR3 nucleotide sequence: TGTGCCAGCAGTTCGACAGGGAATCAGCCCCAGCATTTT. Its protein is CASSSTGNQPQHF.

This clonotype occurred a few times. V and J are TRBV19 and TRBJ1-5, with 8 nucleotides matching TRBD1. The CDR3 has 18 residues. The germline CDR1 and CDR2 sequences are LNHDA and SQIVND (reference sequence). V was clipped by 6 bases and J by 2 bases; unmatched bases: 15. The CDR3: CASSGGQGDLYGNQPQHF. Written as DNA, the CDR3 is TGTGCCAGTAGCGGTGGACAGGGAGATCTCTACGGCAATCAGCCCCAGCATTTT.

This clonotype was detected once. The J gene is TRBJ1-5, the V gene TRBV15; perhaps TRBD1 as D (5 bases). V was pared by 3 bases and J by 7 bases, with 13 bases between. CDR3 size: 14 residues. The germline gives CDR1 LNHNV, CDR2 YYDKDF (reference sequence). The DNA of the CDR3 is TGTGCCACCAGCAGCAGGGTATACGGGCAGCCCCAGCATTTT. Encoded protein: CATSSRVYGQPQHF.

The DNA of the CDR3 is TGTGCCAGCTCACCAATTCGGCGGGCCCCCAGCTATGGCTACACCTTC. Residues: CASSPIRRAPSYGYTF. The chain uses TRBV18 and TRBJ1-2; no definite D call. Per the germline V gene, CDR1 is KGHSH and CDR2 is LQKENI. This CDR3 comprises 16 residues. The V end was cut by 2 bases, the J end by 4 bases, with 17 bases between.

This clonotype was found a few times. The chain uses TRBV7-2 and TRBJ2-2; 8 bases fit TRBD2. Looked up from germline, CDR1 is SGHTA and CDR2 is FQGNSA. With 5 bases clipped from V and 6 bases from J, the junction kept 14 bases outside the gene matches. The CDR3 is 17 residues long. The CDR3 is CASSPKGAGGMAGELFF. The CDR3, as DNA: TGTGCCAGCAGCCCCAAAGGGGCGGGGGGAATGGCCGGGGAGCTGTTTTTT.

This clonotype has a count of ten or more. The chain uses TRBV11-2 and TRBJ1-3; D unclear. Trimming took off 5 bases at V and 0 bases at J, with 14 bases between the two ends. The germline gives CDR1 SGHAT, CDR2 FQNNGV. The CDR3 sequence is 16 residues long. CDR3 in amino acids: CASSPAPGRSGNTIYF. The CDR3 DNA follows: TGTGCCAGCAGCCCTGCCCCGGGCCGCTCTGGAAACACCATATATTTT. Full variable domain (outside the CDR3, taken from reference TRBV11-2 and TRBJ1-3): EAGVAQSPRYKIIEKRQSVAFWCNPISGHATLYWYQQILGQGPKLLIQFQNNGVVDDSQLPKDRFSAERLKGVDSTLKIQPAKLEDSAVYLCASSPAPGRSGNTIYFGEGSWLTVV.

This clonotype was counted between two and nine times. This sequence joins TRBV19 and TRBJ2-1; the D gene is possibly TRBD2 (5 bases). Germline V CDR1 and CDR2: LNHDA, SQIVND (reference sequence). This CDR3 is 13 amino acids long. Trimming removed 3 bases from V and 3 bases from J, with 6 bases in between. This chain's CDR3 is CASSMAGYNEQFF. Here the CDR3 DNA reads TGTGCCAGTAGTATGGCGGGCTACAATGAGCAGTTCTTC.